Listed below are T cell receptor beta chains from one sample, sequenced in a study of blood T cell repertoires in COVID-19. The table came from immunoSEQ multiplex PCR; TCRdb's copy has only in-frame clones and leaves some out. This sample has some 260,000 clones, with more than 65% found just once. Sequencing input: peripheral blood. The receptors shown here come from a woman aged 40 to 49 with active or convalescent COVID-19. CDR3s include the opening cysteine and the closing phenylalanine or tryptophan. A D gene is named only where the DNA matches it firmly. The size of a clone is reported for some rows only, either as once, few or many, or as a class for expanded clones.

v_call	clone_size	j_call	d_call	cdr3_aa	cdr3_nt
TRBV6-5	NA	TRBJ1-5	NA	CASRTDGGNQPQHF	TGTGCCAGCAGGACGGACGGGGGCAATCAGCCCCAGCATTTT
TRBV15	NA	TRBJ1-5	NA	CATSRERGQPQHF	TGTGCCACCAGCAGGGAAAGGGGTCAGCCCCAGCATTTT
TRBV11-2	NA	TRBJ2-3	TRBD2	CASSPGTSGGPDTQYF	TGTGCCAGCAGCCCCGGGACTAGCGGGGGGCCCGATACGCAGTATTTT
TRBV6-2/TRBV6-3	once	TRBJ1-2	NA	CASSYSGRSGDYGYTF	TGTGCCAGCAGTTACTCGGGGCGGAGTGGGGACTATGGCTACACCTTC
TRBV28	NA	TRBJ1-4	NA	CASSTPGGVGEKLFF	TGTGCCAGCAGCACGCCCGGGGGAGTAGGCGAAAAACTGTTTTTT
TRBV23-1	NA	TRBJ1-2	NA	CASSQSHTTLSNYGYTF	TGCGCCAGCAGTCAATCGCACACAACACTATCTAACTATGGCTACACCTTC
TRBV7-8	NA	TRBJ2-5	NA	CASSLNSGQETQYF	TGTGCCAGCAGCTTAAACTCGGGTCAAGAGACCCAGTACTTC
TRBV2	NA	TRBJ2-1	NA	CASSDVSEYNEQFF	TGTGCCAGCAGTGATGTTTCGGAGTACAATGAGCAGTTCTTC
TRBV30	NA	TRBJ2-7	TRBD2	CAWSVASGGRSSYEQYF	TGTGCCTGGAGTGTAGCTAGCGGGGGTCGAAGCTCCTACGAGCAGTACTTC
TRBV5-6	once	TRBJ1-1	TRBD1	CASSLVGQPNTEAFF	TGTGCCAGCAGCTTGGTGGGACAGCCGAACACTGAAGCTTTCTTT
TRBV27	few	TRBJ1-4	TRBD1	CASAPLGTGTRLKEKLFF	TGTGCCAGCGCCCCGCTCGGGACAGGGACAAGGCTAAAGGAAAAACTGTTTTTT
TRBV19	NA	TRBJ2-2	TRBD1	CASSRGQGNTGELFF	TGTGCCAGTAGTAGGGGACAGGGAAACACCGGGGAGCTGTTTTTT
TRBV6-1	NA	TRBJ2-6	TRBD1	CASSERRQGFGGANVLTF	TGTGCCAGCAGTGAAAGGAGACAGGGGTTCGGTGGGGCCAACGTCCTGACTTTC